These T cell receptor beta chains were read from a single sample in a study of cytomegalovirus exposure and HLA in healthy donors. The data were produced by immunoSEQ multiplex PCR, yet TCRdb's version contains in-frame clones alone and is incomplete. The sample yields about 160,000 clones, approximately 84% seen once. Sequencing was done on a sample of PBMCs. Receptors originate from a male donor in good health and CMV-seropositive. The CDR3 runs from the conserved cysteine through the conserved F or W. Each record gives: V gene, J gene, D gene, CDR3 protein. The D gene is left open where the match is weak.

V: TRBV6-6; J: TRBJ1-1; D: NA; CDR3: CASSRSEAFF
V: TRBV11-3; J: TRBJ2-3; D: TRBD2; CDR3: CASSFLAGTDTQYF
V: TRBV10-3; J: TRBJ2-1; D: NA; CDR3: CAIGDFSYNEQFF
V: TRBV14; J: TRBJ1-4; D: TRBD1; CDR3: CASSQLTGYSEKLFF
V: TRBV15; J: TRBJ1-5; D: NA; CDR3: CATSMRIIGQPQHF
V: TRBV5-1; J: TRBJ2-1; D: TRBD2; CDR3: CASSLEQGRAYNEQFF
V: TRBV5-1; J: TRBJ2-3; D: NA; CDR3: CASSLNPGVRDTQYF
V: TRBV2; J: TRBJ1-2; D: TRBD1; CDR3: CASSSRTGTYGYTF
V: TRBV10-3; J: TRBJ2-7; D: NA; CDR3: CAINRGRLDYEQYF
V: TRBV11-3; J: TRBJ1-2; D: NA; CDR3: CASSLDGGANYGYTF
V: TRBV9; J: TRBJ2-3; D: TRBD1; CDR3: CASSVAGTGSDTQYF
V: TRBV9; J: TRBJ2-3; D: NA; CDR3: CASSVGNTQYF
V: TRBV27; J: TRBJ1-5; D: NA; CDR3: CASSSSTSVAQGNQPQHF
V: TRBV7-9; J: TRBJ1-4; D: TRBD1; CDR3: CASSSSRGLDEKLFF
V: TRBV5-6; J: TRBJ2-2; D: TRBD2; CDR3: CASSRGTSGRSTGELFF
V: TRBV19; J: TRBJ2-2; D: TRBD2; CDR3: CASSRVAGANTGELFF
V: TRBV5-1; J: TRBJ2-5; D: TRBD2; CDR3: CASTPTSGYQETQYF
V: TRBV7-9; J: TRBJ2-3; D: TRBD2; CDR3: CASSSGLAGTDTQYF
V: TRBV7-2; J: TRBJ2-7; D: TRBD2; CDR3: CASSLEGTSGRYEQYF
V: TRBV13; J: TRBJ2-5; D: NA; CDR3: CASSSRLVVQEPQYF
V: TRBV27; J: TRBJ1-6; D: NA; CDR3: CASSLSTENNSPLHF
V: TRBV7-9; J: TRBJ1-3; D: NA; CDR3: CASSSQGTGNTIYF
V: TRBV19; J: TRBJ1-3; D: NA; CDR3: CASSAPGLIFSGNTIYF